This T cell receptor beta chain emerged from a study of post-analysis software for immune sequencing data. Study results and limitations: The study found TRBV5-6, TRBV5-1 and TRBV20-1 among several TRBV segments more frequent in patients than controls. Samples sharing a preparation batch grouped tightly together when assessed by F measure.

The germline V gene encodes CDR1 SGHRS and CDR2 YFSETQ. The CDR3 totals 16 residues. V was cut by 3 bases and J by 2 bases, with 16 bases left in between. cDNA libraries of TCR beta carried unique molecular identifiers. TCRdb re-called the PCR reads through MiXCR, storing one row per CDR3 protein. The table lists about 400,000 distinct CDR3 sequences, less than 35% of them singletons. Only a few counts were recorded for this clonotype. The antigen remains undetermined. This rearrangement joins TRBV5-1 to TRBJ2-3; possibly TRBD2 for D (5 bases). The TCR originated in a girl under 18 with multiple sclerosis. The sequencing sample was made of blood. CDR3 loop: CASSSLGSGYTDTQYF. The DNA for the CDR3 is TGCGCCAGCAGCTCCCTGGGGAGCGGTTACACAGATACGCAGTATTTT.